The source of this T cell receptor (beta chain) is a study of T cells in localized non-small cell lung cancer (dated by TCRdb to 2018 to 2020). Background for the entire study: The study analyzed T cell repertoires of around 250 early-stage NSCLC patients, comparing tumors and uninvolved tumor-adjacent lungs. The cohort comprised around 240 treatment-naïve NSCLC patients with resected, localized lung tumors. NSCLC patients had a mean age of approximately 66 years, and fewer than 150 were male and around 110 female.

At diagnosis, tumor, uninvolved tumor-adjacent lung and peripheral blood were collected and then preserved as a mix of FFPE and fresh-frozen material. Blood samples were analyzed as peripheral blood mononuclear cells for TCR repertoire profiling. Reading from cysteine to phenylalanine, the CDR3 counts 15 amino acids. The kept DNA is CDR3 alone, 45 bases in frame from the first base. V is cut back by 2 bases and J by 3 bases, with 7 bases in the junction unmatched. Reading the germline V gene gives CDR1 MNHEY and CDR2 SVGAGI. This clone was seen once. It lacks a known antigen. The sample holds no much larger clone one base away, and base qualities are not on file. Study-wide findings and limitations: Higher T cell density in blood was associated with longer overall survival, whereas higher clonality in adjacent lung was associated with shorter survival. Because multi-region tumor sequencing was not done, intratumor heterogeneity could not be ruled out. Since the design was exploratory, TCR variables were selected using unadjusted p-values with no false-discovery rate correction. Uninvolved tumor-adjacent lung showed the highest T cell clonality, higher than tumor, which suggests more focused antigenic responses in the adjacent lung. A median of roughly 50 of the top 100 tumor clones turned up in the paired uninvolved adjacent lung, and roughly 28 of those clones also ranked among the top 100 of that same adjacent lung.

TCR beta CDR3 regions were sequenced from DNA using the immunoSEQ Assay. The study's own analysis went as follows. To compute T cell density, TCR beta template counts were normalized to usable DNA, which was estimated by amplifying housekeeping genes. Richness was estimated with the preseqR package, extrapolating to 400,000 templates for PBMC samples and 120,000 templates for tissue samples. Clonality was defined by subtracting Pielou's evenness from one. Tissue-enriched TCRs were identified by differential abundance testing using productive amino-acid clonotypes, minimum total count 5 and alpha 0.1. The Jaccard Index and the Morisita Overlap Index were used to measure how much the repertoires overlapped between compartments. GLIPH clustered TCR beta CDR3s with public tetramer-defined viral CDR3s; viral motifs required at least three viral sequences plus V-gene enrichment. TCRdb re-hosts the immuneACCESS table, in-frame sequences only. Its copies lack some clones; in the studies checked, an unresolved V gene accounts for under half of them, and the cause for the rest is not known. That table gives V, J and clone size, and the DNA gave D and trimming. The sample table contains about 36,000 clones; only one count was recorded for roughly 89% of them. The ten most abundant clones make up roughly 6.5% of the sample.

The sample was peripheral blood, taken before any cancer treatment. The TCR sequence derives from a woman aged 35-75 years with stage I lung adenocarcinoma. The V and J segments used are TRBV6-5 and TRBJ2-7, and TRBD1 matches 7 of the central bases. The CDR3 sequence is CASSYQTGLGYEQYF. In nucleotides, the sequence is TGTGCCAGCAGTTACCAGACAGGGTTGGGCTACGAGCAGTACTTC.